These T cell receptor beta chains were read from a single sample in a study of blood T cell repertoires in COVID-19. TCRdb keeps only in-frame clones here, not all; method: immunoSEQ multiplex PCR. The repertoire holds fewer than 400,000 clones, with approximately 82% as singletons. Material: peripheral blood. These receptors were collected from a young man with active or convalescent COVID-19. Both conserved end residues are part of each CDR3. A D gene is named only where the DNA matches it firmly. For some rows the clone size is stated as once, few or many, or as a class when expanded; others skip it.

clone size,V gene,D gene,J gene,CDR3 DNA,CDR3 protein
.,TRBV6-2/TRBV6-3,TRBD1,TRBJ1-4,TGTGCCAGCAGTTACCGGGACAGGGGGAATGAAAAACTGTTTTTT,CASSYRDRGNEKLFF
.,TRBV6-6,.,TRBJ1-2,TGTGCCAGCACCTACGGCTTGGAGGGCTACACCTTC,CASTYGLEGYTF
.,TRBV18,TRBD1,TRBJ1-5,TGTGCCAGCTCACCGACAGGGGGTTCCGATCAGCCCCAGCATTTT,CASSPTGGSDQPQHF
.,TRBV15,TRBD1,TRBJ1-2,TGTGCCACCAGCAGAGATGGACAGGTTCGTCGCTACACCTTC,CATSRDGQVRRYTF
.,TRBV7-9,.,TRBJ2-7,TGTGCCAGCAGTCTTAGTGAATACGAGCAGTACTTC,CASSLSEYEQYF
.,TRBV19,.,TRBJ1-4,TGTGCCAGTAGCCGACGAGGCATAGCCAATGAAAAACTGTTTTTT,CASSRRGIANEKLFF
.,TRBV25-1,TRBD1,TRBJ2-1,TGTGCCAGCAGAGACAGGGTCGAGACTGAGCAGTTCTTC,CASRDRVETEQFF
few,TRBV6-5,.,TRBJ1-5,TGTGCCAGCAGTCTGTTAGGACTGCCCCAGCATTTT,CASSLLGLPQHF
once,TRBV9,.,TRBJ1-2,TGTGCCAGCAGCGTAGTGTCGGGGGTCAACTATGGCTACACCTTC,CASSVVSGVNYGYTF
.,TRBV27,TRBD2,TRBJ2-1,TGTGCCAGCAGTTCCCTGCCGGGACTAGCGGGAGGGAAGGGTGAGCAGTTCTTC,CASSSLPGLAGGKGEQFF
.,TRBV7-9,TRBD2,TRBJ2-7,TGTGCCAGCAGCTTAGCTACCGCGGGGGTGGACGAGCAGTACTTC,CASSLATAGVDEQYF
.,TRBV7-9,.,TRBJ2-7,TGTGCCAGCAGCTTAATTGGCGGGGAGAGCTCCTACGAGCAGTACTTC,CASSLIGGESSYEQYF
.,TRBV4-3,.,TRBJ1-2,TGCGCCAGCAGCCAGGCTTGGACAGTTCCTAACTATGGCTACACCTTC,CASSQAWTVPNYGYTF
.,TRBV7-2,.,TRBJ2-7,TGTGCCAGCAGCCCGGACCCCGGGAACTCCTACGAGCAGTACTTC,CASSPDPGNSYEQYF
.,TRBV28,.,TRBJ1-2,TGTGCCAGCAGTTTTCGAGGGAACTATGGCTACACCTTC,CASSFRGNYGYTF
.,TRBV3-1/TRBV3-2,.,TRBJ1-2,TGTGCCAGCAGCCAAGGGGCTGCCCCTAACTATGGCTACACCTTC,CASSQGAAPNYGYTF
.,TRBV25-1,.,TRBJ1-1,TGTGCCAGCCGGAGGGTCAACACTGAAGCTTTCTTT,CASRRVNTEAFF
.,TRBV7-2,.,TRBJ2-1,TGTGCCAGCAGTTACTCAGGGAACCCGGGGGATGAGCAGTTCTTC,CASSYSGNPGDEQFF
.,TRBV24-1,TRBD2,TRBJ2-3,TGTGCCACCGGGGTGACTAGCGGGGGAGGAGATACGCAGTATTTT,CATGVTSGGGDTQYF
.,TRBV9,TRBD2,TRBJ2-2,TGTGCCAGTGCGGACGCGGGAGGGCCTCACGGGGAGCTGTTTTTT,CASADAGGPHGELFF
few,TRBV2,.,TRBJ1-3,TGTGCCACGGCAGGTTTTAAGTTTGGAAACACCATATATTTT,CATAGFKFGNTIYF
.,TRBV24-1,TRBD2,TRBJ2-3,TGTGCCACCAGTGTGGTCGCTAGCGGGAGTTCAGATACGCAGTATTTT,CATSVVASGSSDTQYF
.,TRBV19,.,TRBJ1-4,TGTGCCAGTCCAAATGAAAAACTGTTTTTT,CASPNEKLFF
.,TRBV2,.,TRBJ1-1,TGTGCCAGCAGTCACGACGTGCTTAGGAGCACTGAAGCTTTCTTT,CASSHDVLRSTEAFF
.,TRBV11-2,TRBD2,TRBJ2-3,TGTGCCAGCAGCCTAGCTAGCGGGGAGGGCACAGATACGCAGTATTTT,CASSLASGEGTDTQYF
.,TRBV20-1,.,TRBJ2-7,TGCAGTGCGGCCCCCTACGAGCAGTACTTC,CSAAPYEQYF
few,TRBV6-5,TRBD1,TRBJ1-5,TGTGCCAGCAGGGGGACAGGGGACAATCAGCCCCAGCATTTT,CASRGTGDNQPQHF
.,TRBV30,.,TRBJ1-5,TGTGCCTGGGGAGCGCGGGGGGGTTTGCTCCAGCCCCAGCATTTT,CAWGARGGLLQPQHF
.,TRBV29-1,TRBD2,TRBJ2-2,TGCAGCGTTGGACGAGGACTAGCGGGGGGTACCGGGGAGCTGTTTTTT,CSVGRGLAGGTGELFF
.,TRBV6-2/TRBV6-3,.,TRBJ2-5,TGTGCCAGCAGTTACGGCGAGACCCAGTACTTC,CASSYGETQYF
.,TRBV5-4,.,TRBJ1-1,TGTGCCAGCAGCTCAGATTCGAACACTGAAGCTTTCTTT,CASSSDSNTEAFF
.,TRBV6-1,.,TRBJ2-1,TGTGCCAGCAGTGAAGCGGTACAGACGTACAATGAGCAGTTCTTC,CASSEAVQTYNEQFF
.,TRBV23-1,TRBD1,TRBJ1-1,TGCGCCAGCAGTCGCCACCAGGGGGTAATTCTGACCACTGAAGCTTTCTTT,CASSRHQGVILTTEAFF
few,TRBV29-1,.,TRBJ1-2,TGCAGCGCTGACAAGGAGGGGACTAACTATGGCTACACCTTC,CSADKEGTNYGYTF
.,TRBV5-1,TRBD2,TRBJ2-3,TGCGCCAGCTTCTCTAGCGGGGCCGCAGATACGCAGTATTTT,CASFSSGAADTQYF